This T cell receptor (beta chain) originates from a study of T cell responses to AZD1222 COVID-19 vaccine. Across the whole study: Second-dose intervals of approximately 4 or approximately 12 weeks were pooled.

Remarks on this clone: Its antigen is unknown.

Clones were sequenced by immunoSEQ multiplex PCR, and TCRdb holds only the in-frame ones, with some missing. The sample contains 95,000 or so clones, 70% to 90% of which appear only once. Study conclusions and caveats: Donors were mostly white British, more females; clonal diversity possibly underestimated. Following two doses of AZD1222, Spike-specific TCR breadth and depth rose. Close to half of spike-specific TCRs reportedly recognize unmutated variant regions.

This CDR3 is built from 14 residues. Losses at the gene ends were 7 bases for V and 6 bases for J; bases not matched to a gene: 7. From germline, CDR1 is MDHEN and CDR2 SYDVKM. The receptor was isolated from an adult in good health. The sequencing used peripheral blood, collected on day 0 of AZD1222 vaccination. The chain combines TRBV28 with TRBJ1-5; 9 bases fit TRBD1. The CDR3 DNA reads as TGTGCCAGCATCGACAGGGGGTCGAGTCAGCCCCAGCATTTT. Its protein is CASIDRGSSQPQHF.